The clone carrying this TCR beta chain appeared a few times. Antigen: not known. TCRdb recomputed calls from the 5' RACE reads with MiXCR, one row per CDR3 protein. The sample lists about 250,000 distinct CDR3 sequences; about 8.9% were seen once. V shed 0 bases and J shed 2 bases, with 8 bases lying between them. The CDR3 runs 14 residues. Germline V gene lookup returns CDR1 SGHTA and CDR2 FQGNSA. This entry comes from a study of identical twins. Study-wide findings and caveats: When twins shared out-of-frame alpha sequences, those sequences had excess low generation probability.

Every donor was a healthy Caucasian. The data also belong to a second study, concerning yellow fever vaccine responses in identical twins.

Sequencing was done on a sample of CD8+ T cells sorted from blood. The rearrangement links TRBV7-2 to TRBJ2-7; D unclear. This clonotype originated in a woman in her late teens or twenties in good health. The CDR3 loop reads CASSLAPSPYEQYF. In nucleotides, the CDR3 is TGTGCCAGCAGCTTAGCGCCCTCCCCCTACGAGCAGTACTTC.